One and the same sample provided the 4 T cell receptor beta chains below, sequenced in a study of T cell repertoires in cytomegalovirus infection. MiXCR, applied by TCRdb to the reads, yields one record per CDR3 protein. Of around 740,000 distinct CDR3 sequences in the sample, about a third were seen once. Sequenced sample: PBMCs. These receptors were collected from a human donor in good health (CMV status not recorded). Some clones in this sample may be carry-over from other donors' samples.

The chain uses TRBV4-1 and TRBJ2-3; TRBD2 aligns across 8 bases. The length of the CDR3 is 17 residues. Germline V CDR1 and CDR2: MGHRA, YSYEKL. Trimming at V came to 1 base and at J to 1 base, leaving 7 bases not matched to a gene. CDR3 in DNA: TGCGCCAGCAGCCAAGGTCCAGCGGGAGCCGGCACAGATACGCAGTATTTT. Amino acid sequence: CASSQGPAGAGTDTQYF.

The chain is built from TRBV9 and TRBJ1-2; D uncertain. The CDR3 runs to 15 residues. Per germline, CDR1 SGDLS and CDR2 YYNGEE. The V gene lost 2 bases and the J gene lost 1 base, with 12 bases spanning the gap. CDR3 DNA: TGTGCCAGCAGCGTGGATCCACAAGTTAACTATGGCTACACCTTC. This gives the protein CASSVDPQVNYGYTF.

The chain combines TRBV15 with TRBJ1-4, with TRBD1 matching 9 bases. The V gene end was trimmed by 3 bases and the J gene end by 8 bases; junction bases not matched to a gene: 7. From germline, CDR1 is LNHNV and CDR2 YYDKDF (reference sequence). The CDR3 runs 15 residues. CDR3 bases: TGTGCCACCAGCAGGGGACAGGGAAGGGGCGAAAAACTGTTTTTT. It encodes CATSRGQGRGEKLFF.

About this clonotype itself: This may arise from a read error, as a much more abundant clone is one base away. This CDR3 fails to terminate in the conserved phenylalanine or tryptophan, so it likely reflects a read error. J is TRBJ1-5 and V is TRBV7-6; no reliable D call. This CDR3 is 13 amino acids long. CDR1 is SGHVS and CDR2 is FNYEAQ in the germline V gene. The ends were cut back, 5 bases at V and 4 bases at J, with 9 bases in the middle. CDR3 protein: CASSPGSNQPQHC. The CDR3 DNA reads TGTGCCAGCAGCCCGGGTTCAAATCAGCCCCAGCATTGT.